Listed below are T cell receptor beta chains from one sample, sequenced in a study of blood T cell repertoires in COVID-19. The protocol was immunoSEQ multiplex PCR, while the TCRdb copy is restricted to in-frame clones and leaves out a portion. The profile covers about 99,000 clones, with about 87% appearing a single time and 13% taken by the ten largest. Material for sequencing was peripheral blood. The receptors were gathered from a human donor in a cohort sampled during active or convalescent COVID-19. CDR3s include the opening cysteine and the closing phenylalanine or tryptophan. The order of the fields is CDR3 protein, CDR3 DNA, J gene, CDR3 length, clone size, V gene, D gene. D genes are given only for firm matches. The listing skips clone size in some rows; elsewhere it reads once, few, many or a size class.

CASSLGVGAEAFF TGTGCCAGCAGCTTAGGGGTAGGGGCTGAAGCTTTCTTT TRBJ1-1 13 once TRBV7-7 NA
CAAGGREETQYF TGTGCCGCGGGGGGGCGGGAAGAGACCCAGTACTTC TRBJ2-5 12 NA TRBV5-4 TRBD2
CASSVAGESNTGELFF TGTGCCAGCAGCGTAGCGGGGGAATCGAACACCGGGGAGCTGTTTTTT TRBJ2-2 16 few TRBV9 NA
CASSLAAGRGSGANVLTF TGTGCCAGCAGCTTAGCAGCGGGGAGGGGTTCTGGGGCCAACGTCCTGACTTTC TRBJ2-6 18 NA TRBV11-3 TRBD2
CASSEPGQGLANVLTF TGTGCCAGCAGTGAACCGGGACAGGGGCTAGCCAACGTCCTGACTTTC TRBJ2-6 16 NA TRBV25-1 TRBD1
CASSTDGRGTEAFF TGTGCCAGCAGCACAGACGGTAGGGGCACTGAAGCTTTCTTT TRBJ1-1 14 NA TRBV7-2 NA
CASSPLGSGLRSYEQYF TGTGCCAGCAGCCCCCTGGGGTCGGGACTAAGATCCTACGAGCAGTACTTC TRBJ2-7 17 once TRBV13 TRBD2
CASSTGYGYTF TGTGCCAGCAGTACAGGCTATGGCTACACCTTC TRBJ1-2 11 NA TRBV6-5 NA
CASSQDQGAEAFF TGCGCCAGCAGCCAAGATCAGGGGGCTGAAGCTTTCTTT TRBJ1-1 13 many TRBV4-1 TRBD1
CASSGLAGGLEQFF TGTGCCAGCAGCGGACTAGCGGGGGGGCTCGAGCAGTTCTTC TRBJ2-1 14 few TRBV9 TRBD2
CASSRRGGGGNQPQHF TGTGCCAGCAGCCGACGAGGAGGGGGCGGCAATCAGCCCCAGCATTTT TRBJ1-5 16 NA TRBV27 TRBD1
CASSLVMTGVYGYTF TGTGCCAGCAGCTTAGTAATGACAGGGGTCTATGGCTACACCTTC TRBJ1-2 15 NA TRBV7-2 TRBD1
CASSPMVETQYF TGTGCCAGCAGCCCTATGGTGGAGACCCAGTACTTC TRBJ2-5 12 NA TRBV5-5 NA
CSASGSGGAQPQHF TGCAGTGCTAGTGGTTCGGGCGGGGCCCAGCCCCAGCATTTT TRBJ1-5 14 NA TRBV20-1 NA
CASSPPRTGERGGYTF TGTGCCAGCAGTCCGCCCCGGACGGGGGAACGTGGTGGCTACACCTTC TRBJ1-2 16 NA TRBV28 NA
CATSDRRSYEQFF TGTGCCACCAGTGATCGGAGGTCGTATGAGCAGTTCTTC TRBJ2-1 13 NA TRBV24-1 NA
CASSEARPNQPQHF TGTGCCAGCAGTGAAGCGCGGCCCAATCAGCCCCAGCATTTT TRBJ1-5 14 NA TRBV2 NA
CASSLSGISNQPQHF TGTGCCAGCAGCTTGTCAGGGATTAGCAATCAGCCCCAGCATTTT TRBJ1-5 15 NA TRBV5-5 NA
CASSLPTSGVETQYF TGTGCCAGCAGCCTCCCCACTAGCGGGGTGGAGACCCAGTACTTC TRBJ2-5 15 once TRBV5-6 TRBD2
CASSLQGMGGYNEQFF TGTGCCAGCAGCCTACAGGGGATGGGAGGCTACAATGAGCAGTTCTTC TRBJ2-1 16 NA TRBV13 NA
CASKTRSTDTQYF TGTGCCAGTAAGACAAGGAGCACAGATACGCAGTATTTT TRBJ2-3 13 NA TRBV2 NA
CASSFGRGNQPQHF TGTGCCAGCAGTTTTGGGAGGGGGAATCAGCCCCAGCATTTT TRBJ1-5 14 NA TRBV27 NA
CASSQDLGEYSNQPQHF TGCGCCAGCAGCCAAGATCTCGGGGAGTATAGCAATCAGCCCCAGCATTTT TRBJ1-5 17 NA TRBV4-1 NA
CASSLHRGAGLMNTEAFF TGTGCCAGCAGCCTCCACAGGGGGGCGGGCCTGATGAACACTGAAGCTTTCTTT TRBJ1-1 18 NA TRBV11-3 TRBD1
CSGRQGANEKLFF TGCAGCGGAAGACAGGGGGCTAATGAAAAACTGTTTTTT TRBJ1-4 13 NA TRBV29-1 TRBD1
CASSTGTGGYEQYF TGTGCCAGCAGCACCGGGACAGGGGGCTACGAGCAGTACTTC TRBJ2-7 14 NA TRBV5-4 TRBD1
CASRRTAPNTQYF TGTGCCAGCAGACGGACAGCACCTAATACGCAGTATTTT TRBJ2-3 13 NA TRBV2 NA
CAIGTGVYQPQHF TGTGCCATCGGGACAGGGGTTTATCAGCCCCAGCATTTT TRBJ1-5 13 NA TRBV6-6 TRBD1
CASSQDRYNEKLFF TGTGCCAGCAGCCAAGATCGGTATAATGAAAAACTGTTTTTT TRBJ1-4 14 NA TRBV3-1/TRBV3-2 NA
CASSRWGGNSPLHF TGTGCCAGCAGCCGCTGGGGAGGCAATTCACCCCTCCACTTT TRBJ1-6 14 NA TRBV7-9 NA
CASSLDSSNQPQHF TGCGCCAGCAGCCTGGACAGCAGCAATCAGCCCCAGCATTTT TRBJ1-5 14 NA TRBV5-1 NA
CASSFSTGGFSYNSPLHF TGTGCCAGCAGCTTCTCAACAGGGGGTTTTTCCTATAATTCACCCCTCCACTTT TRBJ1-6 18 NA TRBV7-6 TRBD1
CASSLGGGASYNEQFF TGTGCCAGCAGCTTAGGTGGGGGGGCGTCCTACAATGAGCAGTTCTTC TRBJ2-1 16 NA TRBV7-9 NA
CASDRGVSDTQYF TGTGCCAGCGACAGGGGAGTGTCAGATACGCAGTATTTT TRBJ2-3 13 once TRBV2 TRBD1